These 2 T cell receptor beta chains came from one sample sequenced in a study of blood T cell repertoires in COVID-19. Libraries were prepared by immunoSEQ multiplex PCR; TCRdb keeps only in-frame clonotypes and omits some of them. The repertoire holds under 80,000 clones, with 65% to 90% as singletons. The specimen was peripheral blood. These receptors were collected from a man older than 75 with acute or convalescent COVID-19.

The chain links TRBV4-1 to TRBJ2-7, with 8 bases that match TRBD2. Per the germline V gene, CDR1 is MGHRA and CDR2 is YSYEKL. The junction had 5 bases not matched to a gene; V was cut back by 4 bases and J by 3 bases. The CDR3 has 14 residues. The CDR3 sequence: CASSLEAGDYEQYF. The CDR3 nucleotides are TGCGCCAGCAGCCTCGAAGCGGGAGACTACGAGCAGTACTTC.

The chain uses TRBV7-2 and TRBJ2-7, with 10 bases fitting TRBD2. Germline assignment: CDR1 SGHTA and CDR2 FQGNSA. The CDR3 totals 15 residues. Germline trimming cut 5 bases from V and 0 bases from J; bases unmatched to any gene: 4. The CDR3 DNA is TGTGCCAGCAGCGTTATAGCGGGAGGCTCCTACGAGCAGTACTTC. Translation: CASSVIAGGSYEQYF.